A selection of T cell receptor beta chains follows, all from one sample in a study of technical replicates of blood from a few donors. Sequencing used immunoSEQ multiplex PCR; TCRdb keeps in-frame clones, though not all of them. The data hold over 60,000 clones, with around 92% observed a single time. The sample was PBMCs. Receptors were obtained from a human donor in good health. Some clones in this sample may be carry-over from other donors' samples. Each CDR3 is given with its conserved first and last residue. A D gene is named only where the DNA matches it firmly. The listing skips clone size in some rows; elsewhere it reads once, few, many or a size class.

v_call: TRBV7-6; clone_size: once; d_call: NA; j_call: TRBJ2-3; cdr3_aa: CASSLDPSIDTQYF; cdr3_nt: TGTGCCAGCAGCTTAGATCCTAGTATAGATACGCAGTATTTT
v_call: TRBV18; clone_size: NA; d_call: TRBD1; j_call: TRBJ1-1; cdr3_aa: CASSRGQGDTEAFF; cdr3_nt: TGTGCCAGCTCACGGGGACAGGGGGACACTGAAGCTTTCTTT
v_call: TRBV15; clone_size: NA; d_call: TRBD1; j_call: TRBJ1-1; cdr3_aa: CATSRGQGSTEAFF; cdr3_nt: TGTGCCACCAGCAGGGGACAGGGGAGCACTGAAGCTTTCTTT
v_call: TRBV6-4; clone_size: NA; d_call: NA; j_call: TRBJ1-6; cdr3_aa: CASSADSTYSPLHF; cdr3_nt: TGTGCCAGCAGTGCTGACAGTACTTATTCACCCCTCCACTTT
v_call: TRBV7-9; clone_size: NA; d_call: TRBD1; j_call: TRBJ2-7; cdr3_aa: CASSFQGAPYEQYF; cdr3_nt: TGTGCCAGCAGCTTCCAGGGGGCTCCCTACGAGCAGTACTTC
v_call: TRBV7-9; clone_size: NA; d_call: NA; j_call: TRBJ2-7; cdr3_aa: CASSPPVATYEQYF; cdr3_nt: TGTGCCAGCAGCCCCCCAGTGGCCACCTACGAGCAGTACTTC
v_call: TRBV7-9; clone_size: NA; d_call: NA; j_call: TRBJ2-7; cdr3_aa: CASSPAGGYEQYF; cdr3_nt: TGTGCCAGCAGCCCCGCAGGGGGGTACGAGCAGTACTTC
v_call: TRBV27; clone_size: NA; d_call: TRBD1; j_call: TRBJ1-6; cdr3_aa: CASSHHTTGNSPLHF; cdr3_nt: TGTGCCAGCAGCCACCACACGACAGGGAATTCACCCCTCCACTTT
v_call: TRBV11-2; clone_size: NA; d_call: NA; j_call: TRBJ1-2; cdr3_aa: CASSLTQENYGYTF; cdr3_nt: TGTGCCAGCAGCCTAACACAGGAGAACTATGGCTACACCTTC
v_call: TRBV4-3; clone_size: NA; d_call: NA; j_call: TRBJ2-7; cdr3_aa: CASSQWTGSSYEQYF; cdr3_nt: TGCGCCAGCAGCCAATGGACGGGATCCTCCTACGAGCAGTACTTC
v_call: TRBV7-9; clone_size: NA; d_call: TRBD2; j_call: TRBJ2-3; cdr3_aa: CASSSSGSTDTQYF; cdr3_nt: TGTGCCAGCAGCTCTAGCGGGAGTACAGATACGCAGTATTTT
v_call: TRBV6-5; clone_size: NA; d_call: TRBD1; j_call: TRBJ1-1; cdr3_aa: CASRPIDRGVTEAFF; cdr3_nt: TGTGCCAGCAGACCTATCGACAGGGGGGTAACTGAAGCTTTCTTT
v_call: TRBV6-5; clone_size: NA; d_call: NA; j_call: TRBJ2-2; cdr3_aa: CASSYGAGNTGELFF; cdr3_nt: TGTGCCAGCAGTTACGGGGCCGGGAACACCGGGGAGCTGTTTTTT
v_call: TRBV21-1; clone_size: NA; d_call: NA; j_call: TRBJ1-1; cdr3_aa: CANVFRGFTEAFF; cdr3_nt: TGTGCCAACGTGTTTCGGGGTTTCACTGAAGCTTTCTTT
v_call: TRBV4-3; clone_size: NA; d_call: TRBD1; j_call: TRBJ2-2; cdr3_aa: CASSQVGTANTGELFF; cdr3_nt: TGCGCCAGCAGCCAAGTCGGGACAGCGAACACCGGGGAGCTGTTTTTT
v_call: TRBV7-8; clone_size: NA; d_call: TRBD2; j_call: TRBJ2-1; cdr3_aa: CASSVRLAGLYNEQFF; cdr3_nt: TGTGCCAGCAGCGTAAGACTAGCGGGCCTCTACAATGAGCAGTTCTTC
v_call: TRBV7-9; clone_size: once; d_call: NA; j_call: TRBJ1-2; cdr3_aa: CASSLGQAFYGYTF; cdr3_nt: TGTGCCAGCAGCTTAGGTCAGGCATTCTATGGCTACACCTTC
v_call: TRBV2; clone_size: NA; d_call: NA; j_call: TRBJ1-1; cdr3_aa: CASSLGAGSTEAFF; cdr3_nt: TGTGCCAGCAGCCTGGGGGCGGGTAGCACTGAAGCTTTCTTT
v_call: TRBV6-5; clone_size: NA; d_call: TRBD2; j_call: TRBJ2-1; cdr3_aa: CASRSRRLAVNEQFF; cdr3_nt: TGTGCCAGCAGATCTCGTAGACTAGCGGTAAATGAGCAGTTCTTC
v_call: TRBV6-1; clone_size: NA; d_call: NA; j_call: TRBJ1-6; cdr3_aa: CASSELGASPLHF; cdr3_nt: TGTGCCAGCAGTGAACTTGGAGCTTCACCCCTCCACTTT